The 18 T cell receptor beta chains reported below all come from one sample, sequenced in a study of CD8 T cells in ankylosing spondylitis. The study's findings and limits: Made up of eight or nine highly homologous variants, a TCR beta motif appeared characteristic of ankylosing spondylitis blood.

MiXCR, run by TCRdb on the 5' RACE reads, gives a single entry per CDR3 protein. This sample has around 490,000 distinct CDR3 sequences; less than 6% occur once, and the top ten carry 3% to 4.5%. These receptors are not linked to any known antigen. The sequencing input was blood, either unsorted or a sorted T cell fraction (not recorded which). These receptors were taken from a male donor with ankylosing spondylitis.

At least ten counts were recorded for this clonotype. CDR3 protein: CASSPIIGFGEKLFF. CDR3 nucleotide sequence: TGTGCCAGCAGCCCAATAATAGGTTTCGGTGAAAAACTGTTTTTT. The chain carries TRBV7-9 and TRBJ1-4, with D uncertain. The CDR3 runs 15 residues. Trimming took off 5 bases at V and 7 bases at J, with 17 bases between the two ends. CDR1 and CDR2 (germline): SEHNR, FQNEAQ (reference sequence). Drawing the rest from reference TRBV7-9 and TRBJ1-4, the complete variable domain is DTGVSQNPRHKITKRGQNVTFRCDPISEHNRLYWYRQTLGQGPEFLTYFQNEAQLEKSRLLSDRFSAERPKGSFSTLEIQRTEQGDSAMYLCASSPIIGFGEKLFFGSGTQLSVL.

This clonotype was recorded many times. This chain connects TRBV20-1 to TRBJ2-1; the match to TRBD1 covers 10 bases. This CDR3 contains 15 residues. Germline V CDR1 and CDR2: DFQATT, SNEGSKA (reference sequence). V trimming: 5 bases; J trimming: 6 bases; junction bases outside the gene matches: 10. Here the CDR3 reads CSARSDRGNRNEQFF. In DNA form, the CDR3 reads TGCAGTGCTCGGTCGGACAGGGGGAACCGCAATGAGCAGTTCTTC.

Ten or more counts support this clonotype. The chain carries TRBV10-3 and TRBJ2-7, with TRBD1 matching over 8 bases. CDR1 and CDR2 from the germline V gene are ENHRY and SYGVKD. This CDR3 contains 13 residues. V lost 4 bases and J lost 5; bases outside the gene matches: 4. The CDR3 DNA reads TGTGCCATCAGTGTGGGACAGGTGGACGAGCAGTACTTC. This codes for CAISVGQVDEQYF.

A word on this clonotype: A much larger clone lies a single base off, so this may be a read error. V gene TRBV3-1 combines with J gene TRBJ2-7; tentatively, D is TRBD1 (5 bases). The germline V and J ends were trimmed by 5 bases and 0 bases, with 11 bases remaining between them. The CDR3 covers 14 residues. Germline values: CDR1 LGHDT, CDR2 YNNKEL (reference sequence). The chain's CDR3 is CASSSPQASYEQYF. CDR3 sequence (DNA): TGTGCCAGCAGCAGCCCACAGGCCTCCTACGAGCAGTACTTC.

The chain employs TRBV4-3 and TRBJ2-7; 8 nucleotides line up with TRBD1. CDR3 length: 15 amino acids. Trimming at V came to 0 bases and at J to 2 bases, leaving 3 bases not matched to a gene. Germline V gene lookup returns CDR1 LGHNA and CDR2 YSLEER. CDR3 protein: CASSQEAGGTYEQYF. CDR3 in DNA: TGCGCCAGCAGCCAAGAGGCAGGGGGCACCTACGAGCAGTACTTC.

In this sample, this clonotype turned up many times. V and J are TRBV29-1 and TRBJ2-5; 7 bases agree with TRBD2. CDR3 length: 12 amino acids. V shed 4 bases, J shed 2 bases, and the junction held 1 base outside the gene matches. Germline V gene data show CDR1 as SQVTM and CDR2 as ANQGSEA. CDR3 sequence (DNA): TGCAGCGTTGTGGGACTACAAGAGACCCAGTACTTC. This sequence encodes CSVVGLQETQYF.

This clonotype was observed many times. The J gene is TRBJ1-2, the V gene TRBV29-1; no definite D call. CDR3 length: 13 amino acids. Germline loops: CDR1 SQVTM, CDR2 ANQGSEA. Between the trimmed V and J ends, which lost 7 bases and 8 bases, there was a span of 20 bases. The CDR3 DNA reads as TGCAGCGCTACGACAACCTTCAATTTGGGCTACACCTTC. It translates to CSATTTFNLGYTF.

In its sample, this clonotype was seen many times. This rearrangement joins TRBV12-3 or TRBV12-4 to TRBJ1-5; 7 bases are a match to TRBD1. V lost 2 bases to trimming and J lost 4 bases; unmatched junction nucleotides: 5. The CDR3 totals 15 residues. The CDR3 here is CASSLRPGGNQPQHF. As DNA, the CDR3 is TGTGCCAGCAGTTTAAGGCCAGGGGGTAATCAGCCCCAGCATTTT.

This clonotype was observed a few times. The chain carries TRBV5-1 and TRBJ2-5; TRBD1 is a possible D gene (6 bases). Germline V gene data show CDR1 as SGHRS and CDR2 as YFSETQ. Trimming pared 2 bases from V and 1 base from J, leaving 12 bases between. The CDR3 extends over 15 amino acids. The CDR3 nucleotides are TGCGCCAGCAGCTTTCAGGGGTTAGCCCAAGAGACCCAGTACTTC. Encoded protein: CASSFQGLAQETQYF.

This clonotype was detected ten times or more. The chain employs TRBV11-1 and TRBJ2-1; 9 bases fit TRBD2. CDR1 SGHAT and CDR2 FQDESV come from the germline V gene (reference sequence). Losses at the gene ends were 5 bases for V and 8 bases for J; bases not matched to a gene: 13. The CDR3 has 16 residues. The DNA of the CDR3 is TGTGCCAGCAGCACCGGCAGCGGGAGGCGAGGGTATGAGCAGTTCTTC. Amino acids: CASSTGSGRRGYEQFF. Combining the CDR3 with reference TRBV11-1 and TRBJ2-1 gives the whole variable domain EAEVAQSPRYKITEKSQAVAFWCDPISGHATLYWYRQILGQGPELLVQFQDESVVDDSQLPKDRFSAERLKGVDSTLKIQPAELGDSAMYLCASSTGSGRRGYEQFFGPGTRLTVL.

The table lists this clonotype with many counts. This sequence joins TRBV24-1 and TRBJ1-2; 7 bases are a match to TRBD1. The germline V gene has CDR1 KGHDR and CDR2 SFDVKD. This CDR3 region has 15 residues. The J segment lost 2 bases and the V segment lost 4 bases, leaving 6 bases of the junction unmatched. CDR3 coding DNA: TGTGCCACCAGTGAAGGGACAGCAATGAACTATGGCTACACCTTC. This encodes CATSEGTAMNYGYTF.

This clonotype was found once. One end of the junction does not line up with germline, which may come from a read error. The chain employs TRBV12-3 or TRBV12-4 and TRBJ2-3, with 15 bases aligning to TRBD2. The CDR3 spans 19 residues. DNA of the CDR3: TGTGCTAGCAGTCCAACACGGACTAGCGGGAGGGCCAGAACAGATACGCAGTATTTT. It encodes CASSPTRTSGRARTDTQYF.

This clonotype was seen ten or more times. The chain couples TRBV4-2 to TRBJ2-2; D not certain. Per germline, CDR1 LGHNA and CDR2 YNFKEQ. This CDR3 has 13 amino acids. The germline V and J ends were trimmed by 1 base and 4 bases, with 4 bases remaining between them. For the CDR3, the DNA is TGTGCCAGCAGCCAAGGGGGCACCGGGGAGCTGTTTTTT. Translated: CASSQGGTGELFF.

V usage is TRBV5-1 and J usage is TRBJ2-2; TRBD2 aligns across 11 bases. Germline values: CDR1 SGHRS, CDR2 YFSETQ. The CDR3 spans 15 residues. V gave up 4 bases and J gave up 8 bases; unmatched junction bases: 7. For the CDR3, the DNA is TGCGCCAGCAGCCTGCAACTAGCGGGAGCTGGGGAGCTGTTTTTT. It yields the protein CASSLQLAGAGELFF.

CDR3 sequence: CASSDSRQALETQYF. In DNA, the CDR3 is TGTGCCAGCAGTGACTCCCGACAGGCCCTAGAGACCCAGTACTTC. This chain links TRBV6-4 with TRBJ2-5, with D tentatively TRBD1 (6 bases). Trimming stripped 0 bases from V and 4 bases from J, with 12 bases between. Germline CDR1 and CDR2: MRHNA and SNTAGT. The CDR3 has 15 residues.

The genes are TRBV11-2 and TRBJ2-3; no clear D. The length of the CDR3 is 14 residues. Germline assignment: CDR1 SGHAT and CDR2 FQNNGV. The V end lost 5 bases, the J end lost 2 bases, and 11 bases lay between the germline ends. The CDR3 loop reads CASSVHRLTDTQYF. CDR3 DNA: TGTGCCAGCAGCGTCCACAGACTCACAGATACGCAGTATTTT. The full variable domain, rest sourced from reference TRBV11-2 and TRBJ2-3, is EAGVAQSPRYKIIEKRQSVAFWCNPISGHATLYWYQQILGQGPKLLIQFQNNGVVDDSQLPKDRFSAERLKGVDSTLKIQPAKLEDSAVYLCASSVHRLTDTQYFGPGTRLTVL.

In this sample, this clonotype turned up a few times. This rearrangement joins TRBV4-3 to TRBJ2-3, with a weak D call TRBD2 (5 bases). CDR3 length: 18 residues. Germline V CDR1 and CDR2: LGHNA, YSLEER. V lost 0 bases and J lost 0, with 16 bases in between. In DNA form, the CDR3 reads TGCGCCAGCAGCCAAGATCTATCCAGCGGCTATAGCACAGATACGCAGTATTTT. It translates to CASSQDLSSGYSTDTQYF.

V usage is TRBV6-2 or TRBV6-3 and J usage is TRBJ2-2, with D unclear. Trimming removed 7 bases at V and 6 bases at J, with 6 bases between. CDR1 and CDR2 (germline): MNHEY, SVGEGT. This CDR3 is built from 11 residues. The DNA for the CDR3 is TGTGCCAGCACCCGAGCCGGGGAGCTGTTTTTT. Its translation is CASTRAGELFF.